These 27 T cell receptor beta chains were sequenced from one sample in a study of CD8+CD57+ T cells in acquired aplastic anemia. The template used for profiling TCR beta VDJ and CDR3 was genomic DNA. MiXCR was run by TCRdb on the reads, yielding one entry per CDR3 protein. The data show under 250,000 distinct CDR3 sequences, roughly two thirds seen once. An expansion of CD8+CD57+ cells by flow cytometry had been shown in patients chosen for sequencing. Sequenced input: sorted CD4+, CD8+, or CD8+CD57+ T cells (not recorded which) from PBMCs. These receptors were taken from a human donor with aplastic anemia.

The J gene is TRBJ2-7, the V gene TRBV29-1, with D possibly TRBD1 on 6 matching bases. Germline values: CDR1 SQVTM, CDR2 ANQGSEA. V lost 8 bases, J lost 1 base, and 24 bases lay in between. The CDR3 sequence is 16 residues long. CDR3 in DNA: TGCAGCAGGCGGGTGCAGGGGACAACCCCTTCCTACGAGCAGTACTTC. Translating gives CSRRVQGTTPSYEQYF.

A remark on this clonotype: In this CDR3 the conserved last residue, phenylalanine or tryptophan, is missing, so a read error is likely. The DNA is left out, because the CDR3 cannot be placed on it with certainty; the CDR3 is given as TCRdb lists it. The V call is TRBV4-2, the J call TRBJ1-3. The CDR3 numbers 9 amino acids, ends counted. Germline V gene data show CDR1 as LGHNA and CDR2 as YNFKEQ. This CDR3 is CASSQVWRR.

V is TRBV10-3 and J is TRBJ2-3; 9 bases are a match to TRBD2. CDR1 and CDR2 (germline): ENHRY, SYGVKD. The V and J ends lost 2 bases and 2 bases, in that order; junction bases with no gene match: 14. The CDR3 consists of 19 residues. CDR3 bases: TGTGCCATCAGTGAGACCTCCTCAAGACTAGCGGACCTCACAGATACGCAGTATTTT. Encoded protein: CAISETSSRLADLTDTQYF.

The chain employs TRBV29-1 and TRBJ1-1; no definite D call. Germline V gene sequence: CDR1 SQVTM, CDR2 ANQGSEA. This CDR3 is 15 amino acids long. Trimming cost V 1 base and J 5 bases, with 17 bases left between them. CDR3 region: CSVEGEEGFRTEAFF. In DNA, the CDR3 is TGCAGCGTTGAAGGGGAGGAGGGTTTTAGGACTGAAGCTTTCTTT.

The genes are TRBV9 and TRBJ2-3; no definite D call. The CDR3 sequence is 16 residues long. V was clipped by 3 bases and J by 2 bases, with 16 bases between them. Germline assignment: CDR1 SGDLS and CDR2 YYNGEE. The CDR3 spells CASSARPVRDTDTQYF. As DNA, the CDR3 is TGTGCCAGCAGCGCCCGCCCTGTAAGGGACACAGATACGCAGTATTTT.

This chain uses TRBV7-3 with TRBJ2-2; TRBD1 matches 7 bases. V lost 5 bases and J lost 5; bases outside the gene matches: 5. Germline V CDR1 and CDR2: SGHTA, FQGTGA. This CDR3 region has 14 residues. CDR3 coding DNA: TGTGCCAGCAGCCATTCAGGGGGTACCGGGGAGCTGTTTTTT. This encodes CASSHSGGTGELFF.

The gene calls are TRBV7-8 and TRBJ2-2; D unresolved. The CDR3 sequence is 14 residues long. CDR1 and CDR2 from the germline V gene are SGHVS and FQNEAQ. V was pared by 2 bases and J by 4 bases, with 8 bases between. The CDR3 protein is CASSLRPPTGELFF. The CDR3 nucleotides read TGTGCCAGCAGCTTACGACCGCCCACCGGGGAGCTGTTTTTT.

This clonotype was detected only a few times. The CDR3 is CASSINGQGGDTQYF. CDR3 coding DNA: TGTGCCAGTAGTATTAATGGGCAGGGAGGAGATACGCAGTATTTT. V usage is TRBV19 and J usage is TRBJ2-3; possibly TRBD2 for D (6 bases). CDR3 length: 15 residues. V lost 3 bases and J lost 5, with 15 bases in between. Germline-derived CDR1 and CDR2 are LNHDA and SQIVND (reference sequence).

The gene calls are TRBV24-1 and TRBJ2-1; 9 bases are shared with TRBD1. Trimming took 2 bases from V and 6 from J; bases not matched to a gene: 10. Germline loops: CDR1 KGHDR, CDR2 SFDVKD. This CDR3 comprises 17 residues. CDR3 protein: CATSDSPGQGQSNEQFF. CDR3 nucleotides: TGTGCCACCAGTGATTCTCCTGGACAGGGGCAGAGCAATGAGCAGTTCTTC.

In its sample, this clonotype was seen a few times. At one of its ends the junction is not consistent with the germline gene, which may arise from a read error. V gene TRBV6-5 combines with J gene TRBJ2-5; D is unresolved. CDR3 length: 12 amino acids. Germline CDR1 is MNHEY and CDR2 is SVGAGI. As DNA, the CDR3 is TGTGCCATCAGTGAGTCTTGGGAGACCCAGTACTTC. This gives the protein CAISESWETQYF.

The chain employs TRBV15 and TRBJ2-7; D assignment may be TRBD1 or TRBD2 (5 bases each). V shed 3 bases and J shed 5 bases, with 14 bases lying between them. Per germline, CDR1 LNHNV and CDR2 YYDKDF (reference sequence). The CDR3 is 14 residues long. CDR3 sequence reads: CATSSSPLGDEQYF. Here the CDR3 DNA reads TGTGCCACCAGCAGCTCCCCTTTGGGGGACGAGCAGTACTTC.

This clonotype was counted once. One end of the junction varies from germline; a read error may be responsible. This chain connects TRBV4-1 to TRBJ2-7; D not certain. The CDR3 has 15 amino acids. CDR1 is MGHRA, CDR2 YSYEKL, per germline. The CDR3 reads CASSEFGESSYEQYF. In nucleotides, the CDR3 is TGTGCCAGCAGTGAATTTGGCGAATCCTCCTACGAGCAGTACTTC.

The V and J genes are TRBV12-3 or TRBV12-4 and TRBJ2-1, with 8 positions matching TRBD2. Trimming took 7 bases from V and 8 from J; bases not matched to a gene: 10. The CDR3 contains 14 residues. The CDR3 protein is CASIPRAGGYEQFF. In DNA form, the CDR3 reads TGTGCCAGCATCCCTCGGGCGGGGGGCTATGAGCAGTTCTTC.

The chain combines TRBV24-1 with TRBJ2-1; 9 bases align to TRBD1. From germline, CDR1 is KGHDR and CDR2 SFDVKD. V dropped 3 bases and J dropped 1; count of bases not matched to a gene: 6. This CDR3 spans 17 amino acids. The CDR3 DNA sequence: TGTGCCACCAGTGATCTACTGACAGGGGGGTCCTACAATGAGCAGTTCTTC. Protein: CATSDLLTGGSYNEQFF.

This chain uses TRBV20-1 with TRBJ1-3; D ambiguous. This CDR3 has 16 residues. In germline, CDR1 is DFQATT, CDR2 SNEGSKA (reference sequence). The V gene lost 0 bases and the J gene lost 0 bases, with 12 bases spanning the gap. CDR3 residues: CSARDITRSSGNTIYF. The CDR3 DNA sequence: TGCAGTGCTAGAGATATAACTCGGAGCTCTGGAAACACCATATATTTT.

This clonotype was recorded a few times. V and J are TRBV10-2 and TRBJ2-1; 9 bases are shared with TRBD2. Germline lookup yields CDR1 WSHSY and CDR2 SAAADI. Trimming at V came to 0 bases and at J to 8 bases, leaving 5 bases not matched to a gene. The CDR3 runs to 15 residues. The CDR3: CASSESLLAGDEQFF. The CDR3 bases are TGCGCCAGCAGTGAGTCTTTACTAGCGGGTGATGAGCAGTTCTTC.

The V call is TRBV5-4, the J call TRBJ1-2; no clear D gene. Per the germline V gene, CDR1 is SGHNT and CDR2 is YYREEE (reference sequence). V was clipped by 8 bases and J by 4 bases, with 12 bases between them. This CDR3 contains 12 residues. CDR3 in amino acids: CARSARLYGYTF. Written as DNA, the CDR3 is TGTGCCAGGTCAGCAAGGCTCTATGGCTACACCTTC.

This clonotype has a single count. The chain recombines TRBV7-2 with TRBJ2-2, with D perhaps assigned TRBD1 or TRBD2 (5 bases each). There are 18 residues in the CDR3. The ends were cut back, 2 bases at V and 0 bases at J, with 16 bases in the middle. The germline V gene has CDR1 SGHTA and CDR2 FQGNSA. This CDR3 is CASSLSFGTATNTGELFF. CDR3 nucleotides: TGTGCCAGCAGCTTAAGTTTTGGGACCGCAACGAACACCGGGGAGCTGTTTTTT.

V usage is TRBV9 and J usage is TRBJ2-7; 9 nucleotides agree with TRBD2. Per the germline V gene, CDR1 is SGDLS and CDR2 is YYNGEE. The J segment lost 6 bases and the V segment lost 0 bases, leaving 13 bases of the junction unmatched. The CDR3 consists of 17 residues. CDR3 DNA sequence: TGTGCCAGCAGCGTAGATGCCTTGAGCGGGAGGTTGAGCGAGCAGTACTTC. It is translated as CASSVDALSGRLSEQYF.

This chain links TRBV2 with TRBJ2-1; weak D call: TRBD1 (6 bases). The CDR3 loop spans 15 amino acids. V lost 7 bases to trimming and J lost 1 base, with 14 bases between them. The V gene's germline CDR1 is SNHLY and CDR2 FYNNEI. The CDR3 loop is CASTPSGASYNEQFF. For the CDR3, the DNA is TGTGCCAGCACACCATCAGGGGCATCCTACAATGAGCAGTTCTTC. Full variable domain (missing parts from reference TRBV2 and TRBJ2-1): EPEVTQTPSHQVTQMGQEVILRCVPISNHLYFYWYRQILGQKVEFLVSFYNNEISEKSEIFDDQFSVERPDGSNFTLKIRSTKLEDSAMYFCASTPSGASYNEQFFGPGTRLTVL.

This clonotype was seen repeatedly, ten times or more. V is TRBV10-3 and J is TRBJ2-2, with TRBD2 identical over 9 bases. This CDR3 spans 16 amino acids. Germline CDR1 reads ENHRY; CDR2 reads SYGVKD. V lost 3 bases to trimming and J lost 7 bases; unmatched junction nucleotides: 9. As DNA, the CDR3 is TGTGCCATCAGTGAAAGTCGCGGGGGGGCCGACGGGGAGCTGTTTTTT. This translates into CAISESRGGADGELFF.

The sample holds one count of this clonotype. The chain couples TRBV2 to TRBJ1-2; TRBD1 is a possible D gene (5 bases). The CDR3 contains 13 residues. Germline V lookup: CDR1 SNHLY, CDR2 FYNNEI. Trimming removed 7 bases at V and 0 bases at J, with 9 bases between. The CDR3 DNA follows: TGTGCCAGCAATGGCAGGGCTAACTATGGCTACACCTTC. As protein: CASNGRANYGYTF.

This clonotype was observed once. This chain joins TRBV10-3 and TRBJ1-6; 11 positions agree with TRBD1. Germline V gives CDR1 ENHRY, CDR2 SYGVKD. The CDR3 has 14 residues. V shed 4 bases and J 9 bases; nucleotides not matched to a gene: 2. CDR3 nucleotide sequence: TGTGCCATCAGTGGGGGGACAGGGGGTTCACCCCTCCACTTT. Residues: CAISGGTGGSPLHF.

The chain recombines TRBV2 with TRBJ2-2; 9 bases align to TRBD1. This CDR3 is built from 16 residues. With 7 bases clipped from V and 2 bases from J, the junction kept 8 bases outside the gene matches. The germline CDR1 and CDR2 sequences are SNHLY and FYNNEI. The CDR3 DNA follows: TGTGCCAGCAACTGGGACAGGGCCCAAAACACCGGGGAGCTGTTTTTT. Amino acids: CASNWDRAQNTGELFF.

This clonotype showed up just once. The V call is TRBV9, the J call TRBJ1-2, with unresolved D. CDR1 is SGDLS, CDR2 YYNGEE, per germline. V was shortened by 0 bases and J by 2 bases, with 5 bases between the two germline ends. This CDR3 region has 13 residues. DNA for the CDR3: TGTGCCAGCAGCGTAGCGAACAACTATGGCTACACCTTC. Protein product: CASSVANNYGYTF.

The gene calls are TRBV7-9 and TRBJ1-2; D gene uncertain. The CDR3 is made up of 14 amino acids. Trimming shortened V by 1 base and J by 0 bases, and 6 bases separated the two germline ends. Germline CDR1 SEHNR, CDR2 FQNEAQ (reference sequence). In DNA form, the CDR3 reads TGTGCCAGCAGCTTAGAGTCGTCTAACTATGGCTACACCTTC. Protein: CASSLESSNYGYTF.

The chain employs TRBV20-1 and TRBJ1-1; no definite D call. Germline CDR1 is DFQATT and CDR2 is SNEGSKA (reference sequence). The length of the CDR3 is 11 residues. V lost 6 bases, J lost 3 bases, and 8 bases lay in between. The CDR3 here is CSAEEYTEAFF. CDR3 nucleotides: TGCAGTGCCGAGGAGTACACTGAAGCTTTCTTT.